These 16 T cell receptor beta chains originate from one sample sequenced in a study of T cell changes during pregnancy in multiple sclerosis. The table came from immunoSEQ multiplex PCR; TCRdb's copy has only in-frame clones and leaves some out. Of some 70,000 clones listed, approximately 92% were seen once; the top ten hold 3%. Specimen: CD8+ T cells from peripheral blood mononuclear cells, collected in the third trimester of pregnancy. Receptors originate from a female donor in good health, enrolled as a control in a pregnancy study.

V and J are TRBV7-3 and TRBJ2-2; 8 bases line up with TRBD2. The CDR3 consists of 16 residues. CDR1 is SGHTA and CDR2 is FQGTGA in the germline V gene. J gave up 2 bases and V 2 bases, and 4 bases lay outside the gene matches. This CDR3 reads CASSLFAGGNTGELFF. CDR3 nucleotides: TGTGCCAGCAGCTTATTTGCGGGGGGTAACACCGGGGAGCTGTTTTTT.

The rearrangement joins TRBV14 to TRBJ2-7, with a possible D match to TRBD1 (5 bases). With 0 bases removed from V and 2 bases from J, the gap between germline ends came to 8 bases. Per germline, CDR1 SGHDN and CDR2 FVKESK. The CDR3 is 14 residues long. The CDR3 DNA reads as TGTGCCAGCAGCCAAGAAGGACACACCTACGAGCAGTACTTC. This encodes CASSQEGHTYEQYF.

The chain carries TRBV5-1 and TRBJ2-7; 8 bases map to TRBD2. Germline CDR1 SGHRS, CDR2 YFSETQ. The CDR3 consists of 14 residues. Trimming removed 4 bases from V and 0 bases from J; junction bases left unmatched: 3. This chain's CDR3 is CASSPGGNSYEQYF. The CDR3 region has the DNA TGCGCCAGCAGCCCGGGGGGGAACTCCTACGAGCAGTACTTC.

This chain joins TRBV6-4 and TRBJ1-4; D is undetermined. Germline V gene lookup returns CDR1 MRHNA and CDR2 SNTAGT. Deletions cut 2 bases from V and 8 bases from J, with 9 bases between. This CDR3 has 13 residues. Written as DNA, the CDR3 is TGTGCCAGCAGTGACATAAGGGAGGAAAAACTGTTTTTT. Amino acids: CASSDIREEKLFF.

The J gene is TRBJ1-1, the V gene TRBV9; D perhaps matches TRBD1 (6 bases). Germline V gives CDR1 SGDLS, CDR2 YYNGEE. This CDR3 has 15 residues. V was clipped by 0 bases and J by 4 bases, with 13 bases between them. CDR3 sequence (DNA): TGTGCCAGCAGCGTAGAAGGGCGAGGGGGCACTGAAGCTTTCTTT. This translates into CASSVEGRGGTEAFF.

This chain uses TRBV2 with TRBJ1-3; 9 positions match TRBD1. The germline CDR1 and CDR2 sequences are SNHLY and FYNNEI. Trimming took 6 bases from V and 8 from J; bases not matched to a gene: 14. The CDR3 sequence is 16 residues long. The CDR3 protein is CASRSGTGTYRDTIYF. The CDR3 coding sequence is TGTGCCAGCAGATCCGGGACAGGGACCTACCGGGACACCATATATTTT.

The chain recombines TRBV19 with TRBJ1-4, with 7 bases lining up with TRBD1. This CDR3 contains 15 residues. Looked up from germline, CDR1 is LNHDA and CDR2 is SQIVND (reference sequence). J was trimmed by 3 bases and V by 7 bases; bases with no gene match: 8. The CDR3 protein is CASTEQGLPNEKLFF. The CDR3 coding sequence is TGTGCCAGTACGGAACAGGGGTTACCTAATGAAAAACTGTTTTTT. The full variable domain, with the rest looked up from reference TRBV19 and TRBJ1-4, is DGGITQSPKYLFRKEGQNVTLSCEQNLNHDAMYWYRQDPGQGLRLIYYSQIVNDFQKGDIAEGYSVSREKKESFPLTVTSAQKNPTAFYLCASTEQGLPNEKLFFGSGTQLSVL.

CDR3 sequence reads: CASRDSYEQYF. The CDR3 DNA reads TGTGCCAGTAGAGACAGCTACGAGCAGTACTTC. The gene calls are TRBV19 and TRBJ2-7, with D perhaps TRBD1 (5 bases). Germline assignment: CDR1 LNHDA and CDR2 SQIVND (reference sequence). V shed 6 bases and J shed 3 bases, with 6 bases lying between them. This CDR3 spans 11 amino acids.

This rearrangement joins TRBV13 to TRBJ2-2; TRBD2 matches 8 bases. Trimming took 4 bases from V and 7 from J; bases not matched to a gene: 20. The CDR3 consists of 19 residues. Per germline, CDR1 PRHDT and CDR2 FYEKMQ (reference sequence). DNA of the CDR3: TGTGCCAGCAGCTCCCGGCAGCGGGGGATCCCGCGGACGGGCGGGGAGCTGTTTTTT. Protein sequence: CASSSRQRGIPRTGGELFF.

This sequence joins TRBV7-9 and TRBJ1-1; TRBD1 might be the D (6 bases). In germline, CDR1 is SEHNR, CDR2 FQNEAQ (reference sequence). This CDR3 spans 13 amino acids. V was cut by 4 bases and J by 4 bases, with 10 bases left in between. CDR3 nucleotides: TGTGCCAGCAGCTGGCAAGGGGGCACTGAAGCTTTCTTT. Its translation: CASSWQGGTEAFF.

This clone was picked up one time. CDR3 loop: CASSPPGGLNSPLHF. CDR3 DNA: TGTGCCAGCAGCCCACCAGGGGGGCTAAATTCACCCCTCCACTTT. The chain combines TRBV9 with TRBJ1-6; TRBD1 matches 7 bases. CDR3 length: 15 amino acids. Germline V lookup: CDR1 SGDLS, CDR2 YYNGEE. J gave up 7 bases and V 4 bases, and 8 bases lay outside the gene matches.

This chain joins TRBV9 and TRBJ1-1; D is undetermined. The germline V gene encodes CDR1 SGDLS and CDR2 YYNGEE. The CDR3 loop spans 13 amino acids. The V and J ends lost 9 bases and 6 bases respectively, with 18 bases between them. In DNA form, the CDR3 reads TGTGCCACGATCCCTCAAGACCGGGCTGAAGCTTTCTTT. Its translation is CATIPQDRAEAFF.

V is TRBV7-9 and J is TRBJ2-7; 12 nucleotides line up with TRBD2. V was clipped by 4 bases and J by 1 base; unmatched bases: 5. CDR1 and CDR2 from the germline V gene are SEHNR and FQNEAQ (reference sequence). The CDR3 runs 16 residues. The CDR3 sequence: CASSSGLAGTSYEQYF. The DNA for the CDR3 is TGTGCCAGCAGCTCCGGACTAGCGGGGACTTCCTACGAGCAGTACTTC.

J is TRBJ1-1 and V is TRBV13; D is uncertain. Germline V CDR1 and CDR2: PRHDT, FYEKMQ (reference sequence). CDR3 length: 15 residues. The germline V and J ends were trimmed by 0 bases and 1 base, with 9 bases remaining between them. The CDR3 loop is CASSLGGVGNTEAFF. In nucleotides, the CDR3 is TGTGCCAGCAGCTTAGGCGGGGTGGGGAACACTGAAGCTTTCTTT.

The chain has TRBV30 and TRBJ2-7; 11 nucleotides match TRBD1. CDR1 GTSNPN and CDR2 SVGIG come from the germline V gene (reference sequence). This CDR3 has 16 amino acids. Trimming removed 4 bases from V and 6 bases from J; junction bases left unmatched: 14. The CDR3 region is CAWIPVGGTGGVEQYF. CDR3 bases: TGTGCCTGGATCCCCGTGGGGGGGACAGGGGGAGTCGAGCAGTACTTC.

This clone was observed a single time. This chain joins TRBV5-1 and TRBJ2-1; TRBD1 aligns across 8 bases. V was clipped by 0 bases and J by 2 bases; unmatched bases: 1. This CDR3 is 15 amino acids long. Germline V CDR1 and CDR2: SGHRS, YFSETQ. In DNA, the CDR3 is TGCGCCAGCAGCTTGGAACAGGGGGCCTACAATGAGCAGTTCTTC. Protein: CASSLEQGAYNEQFF.